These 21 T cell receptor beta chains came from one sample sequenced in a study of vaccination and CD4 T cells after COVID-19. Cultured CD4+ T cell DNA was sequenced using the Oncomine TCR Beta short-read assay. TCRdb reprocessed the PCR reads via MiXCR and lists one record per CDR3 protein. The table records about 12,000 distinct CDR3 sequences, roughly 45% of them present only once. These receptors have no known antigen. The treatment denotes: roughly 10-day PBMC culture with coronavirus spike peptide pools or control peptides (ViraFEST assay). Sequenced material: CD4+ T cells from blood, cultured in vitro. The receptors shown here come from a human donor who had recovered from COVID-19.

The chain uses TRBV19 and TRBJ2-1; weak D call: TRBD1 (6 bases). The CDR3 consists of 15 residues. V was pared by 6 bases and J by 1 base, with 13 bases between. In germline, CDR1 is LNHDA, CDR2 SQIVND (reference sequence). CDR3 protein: CASRQGFGSYNEQFF. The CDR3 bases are TGTGCCAGTAGACAGGGATTCGGGTCCTACAATGAGCAGTTCTTC.

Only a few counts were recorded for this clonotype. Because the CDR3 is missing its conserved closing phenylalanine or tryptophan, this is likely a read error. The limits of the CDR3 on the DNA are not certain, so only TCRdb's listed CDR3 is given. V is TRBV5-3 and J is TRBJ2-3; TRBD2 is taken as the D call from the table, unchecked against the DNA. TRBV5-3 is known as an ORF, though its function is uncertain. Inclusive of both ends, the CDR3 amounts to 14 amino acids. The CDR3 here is CASSLVIAGAPDSL.

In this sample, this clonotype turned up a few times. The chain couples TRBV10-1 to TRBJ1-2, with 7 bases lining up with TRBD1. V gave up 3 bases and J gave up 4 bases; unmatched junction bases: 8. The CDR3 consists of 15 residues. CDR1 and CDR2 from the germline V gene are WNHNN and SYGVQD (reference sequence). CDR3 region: CASSDEGTASYGYTF. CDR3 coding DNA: TGCGCCAGCAGTGACGAAGGGACAGCGAGCTATGGCTACACCTTC.

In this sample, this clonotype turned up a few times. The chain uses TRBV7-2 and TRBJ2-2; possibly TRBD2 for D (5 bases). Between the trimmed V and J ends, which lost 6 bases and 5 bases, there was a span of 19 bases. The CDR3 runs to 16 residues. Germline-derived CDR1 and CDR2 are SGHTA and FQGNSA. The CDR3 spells CASRLQPETGTGELFF. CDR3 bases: TGTGCCAGCAGACTACAGCCCGAAACGGGAACCGGGGAGCTGTTTTTT.

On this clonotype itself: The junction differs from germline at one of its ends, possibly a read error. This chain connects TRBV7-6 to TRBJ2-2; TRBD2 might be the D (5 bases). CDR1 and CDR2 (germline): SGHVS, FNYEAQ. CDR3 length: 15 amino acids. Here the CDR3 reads CASSPTGLNTGELFF. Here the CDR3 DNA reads TGTGCTAGCAGTCCCACGGGGTTGAACACCGGGGAGCTGTTTTTT.

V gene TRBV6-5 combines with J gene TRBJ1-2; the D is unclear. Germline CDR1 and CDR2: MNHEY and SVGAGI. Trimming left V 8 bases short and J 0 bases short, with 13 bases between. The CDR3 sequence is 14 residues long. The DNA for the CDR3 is TGTGCCAGCTGTTTATATGGGGCTAACTATGGCTACACCTTC. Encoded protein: CASCLYGANYGYTF.

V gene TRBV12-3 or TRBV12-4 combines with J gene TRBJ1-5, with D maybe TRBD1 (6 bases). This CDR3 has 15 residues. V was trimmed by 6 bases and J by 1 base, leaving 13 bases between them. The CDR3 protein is CASSSRGSSNQPQHF. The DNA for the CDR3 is TGTGCCAGCAGCTCCAGGGGTTCGAGCAATCAGCCCCAGCATTTT.

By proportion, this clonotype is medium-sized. The CDR3 region has the DNA TGTGCCTGGAGTGGGGGGATCCACTATGGCTACACCTTC. It codes for CAWSGGIHYGYTF. The V call is TRBV30, the J call TRBJ1-2; maybe TRBD1 (5 bases). Germline V gives CDR1 GTSNPN, CDR2 SVGIG (reference sequence). CDR3 length equals 13 residues. Trimming took off 1 base at V and 3 bases at J, with 9 bases between the two ends.

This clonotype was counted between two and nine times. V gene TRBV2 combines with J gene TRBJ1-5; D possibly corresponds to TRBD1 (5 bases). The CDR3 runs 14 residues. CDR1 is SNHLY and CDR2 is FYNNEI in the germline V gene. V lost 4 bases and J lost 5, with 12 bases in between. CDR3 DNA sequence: TGTGCCAGCAGTGGAAGGGGTCTATATCAGCCCCAGCATTTT. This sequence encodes CASSGRGLYQPQHF.

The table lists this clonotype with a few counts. CDR3 residues: CASSLPRGPHSETQYF. CDR3 DNA: TGTGCCAGCAGCTTGCCGAGGGGGCCCCATTCGGAGACCCAGTACTTC. The chain combines TRBV11-2 with TRBJ2-5; the match to TRBD1 covers 7 bases. J gave up 5 bases and V 3 bases, and 12 bases lay outside the gene matches. CDR3 length: 16 amino acids. CDR1 is SGHAT and CDR2 is FQNNGV in the germline V gene. The variable domain in full, completed from reference TRBV11-2 and TRBJ2-5, reads EAGVAQSPRYKIIEKRQSVAFWCNPISGHATLYWYQQILGQGPKLLIQFQNNGVVDDSQLPKDRFSAERLKGVDSTLKIQPAKLEDSAVYLCASSLPRGPHSETQYFGPGTRLLVL.

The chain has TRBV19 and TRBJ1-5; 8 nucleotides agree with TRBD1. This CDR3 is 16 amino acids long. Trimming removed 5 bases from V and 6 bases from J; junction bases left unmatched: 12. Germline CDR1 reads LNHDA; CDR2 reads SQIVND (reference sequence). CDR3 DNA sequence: TGTGCCAGTAGTTACGATCGACAGGGGATCAGTCAGCCCCAGCATTTT. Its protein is CASSYDRQGISQPQHF.

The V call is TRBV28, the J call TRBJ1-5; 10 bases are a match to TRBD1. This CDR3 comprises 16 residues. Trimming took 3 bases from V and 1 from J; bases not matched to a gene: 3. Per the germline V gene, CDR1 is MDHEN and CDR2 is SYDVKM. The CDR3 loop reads CASSLDRGLSNQPQHF. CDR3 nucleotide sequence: TGTGCCAGCAGTTTGGACAGGGGGTTGAGCAATCAGCCCCAGCATTTT.

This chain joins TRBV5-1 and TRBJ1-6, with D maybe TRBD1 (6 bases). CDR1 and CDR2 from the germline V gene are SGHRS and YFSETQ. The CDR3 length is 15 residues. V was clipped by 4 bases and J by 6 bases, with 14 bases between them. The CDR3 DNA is TGCGCCAGCAGCAGTACAGGGACGGGTAATTCACCCCTCCACTTT. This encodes CASSSTGTGNSPLHF.

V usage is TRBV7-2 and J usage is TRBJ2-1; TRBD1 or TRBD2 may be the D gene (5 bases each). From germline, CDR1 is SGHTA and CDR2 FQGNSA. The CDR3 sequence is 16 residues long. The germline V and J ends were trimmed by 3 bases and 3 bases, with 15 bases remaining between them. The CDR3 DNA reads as TGTGCCAGCAGCTTGAGGGGCAGGCAAAGCTACAATGAGCAGTTCTTC. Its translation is CASSLRGRQSYNEQFF.

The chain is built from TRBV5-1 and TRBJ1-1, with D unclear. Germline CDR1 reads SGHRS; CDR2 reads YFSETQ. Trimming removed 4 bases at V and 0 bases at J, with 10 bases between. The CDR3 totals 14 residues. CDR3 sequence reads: CASSRPAVNTEAFF. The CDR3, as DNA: TGCGCCAGCAGCCGCCCGGCAGTGAACACTGAAGCTTTCTTT.

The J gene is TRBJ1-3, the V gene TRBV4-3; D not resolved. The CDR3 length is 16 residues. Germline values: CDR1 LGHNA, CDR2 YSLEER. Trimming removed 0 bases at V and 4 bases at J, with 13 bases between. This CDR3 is CASSQEIRGSGNTIYF. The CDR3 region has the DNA TGCGCCAGCAGCCAAGAGATTAGAGGGTCAGGAAACACCATATATTTT.

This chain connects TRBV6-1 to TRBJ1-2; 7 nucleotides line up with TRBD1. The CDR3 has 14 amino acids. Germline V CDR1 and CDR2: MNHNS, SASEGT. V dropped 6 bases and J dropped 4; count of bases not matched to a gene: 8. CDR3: CASRGGTAAYGYTF. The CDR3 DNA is TGTGCCAGCAGGGGCGGGACAGCTGCCTATGGCTACACCTTC.

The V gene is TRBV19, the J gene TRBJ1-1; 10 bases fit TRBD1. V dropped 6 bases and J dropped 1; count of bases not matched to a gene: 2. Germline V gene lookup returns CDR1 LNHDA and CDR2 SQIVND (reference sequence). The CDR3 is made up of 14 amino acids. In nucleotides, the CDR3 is TGTGCCAGTAGGGGACAGGGGAGGAACACTGAAGCTTTCTTT. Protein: CASRGQGRNTEAFF.

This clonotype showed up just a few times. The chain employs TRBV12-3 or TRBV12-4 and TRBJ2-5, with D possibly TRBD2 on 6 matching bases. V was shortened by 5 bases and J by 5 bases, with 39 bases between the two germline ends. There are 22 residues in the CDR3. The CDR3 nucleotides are TGTGCCAGCAGTCCCCGATCAGGTTTCACAGTGACCCCGGGACGGAGGGTCGAGACCCAGTACTTC. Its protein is CASSPRSGFTVTPGRRVETQYF.

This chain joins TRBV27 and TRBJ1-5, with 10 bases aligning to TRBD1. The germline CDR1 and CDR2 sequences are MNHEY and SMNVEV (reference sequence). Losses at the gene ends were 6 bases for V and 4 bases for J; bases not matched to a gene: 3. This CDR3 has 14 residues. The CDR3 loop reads CASRGQGWNQPQHF. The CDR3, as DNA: TGTGCCAGCAGGGGACAGGGGTGGAATCAGCCCCAGCATTTT.

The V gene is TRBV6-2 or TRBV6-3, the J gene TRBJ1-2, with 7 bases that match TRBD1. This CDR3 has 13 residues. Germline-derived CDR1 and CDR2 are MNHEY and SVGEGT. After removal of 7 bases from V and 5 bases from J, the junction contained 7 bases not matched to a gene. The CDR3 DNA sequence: TGTGCCAGCACCAGACAGGGAACGTATGGCTACACCTTC. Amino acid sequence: CASTRQGTYGYTF.